Below are 15 T cell receptor beta chains sequenced from a single sample in a study of T cell changes during pregnancy in multiple sclerosis. Sequenced by immunoSEQ multiplex PCR; TCRdb stores in-frame clones only, minus some. The sample has about 21,000 clones, 91% seen once. The sample in question was CD4+ T cells from peripheral blood mononuclear cells, obtained in the third trimester of pregnancy. These receptors were taken from a female donor with multiple sclerosis, enrolled in a pregnancy study.

The chain has TRBV18 and TRBJ1-1; 9 bases match TRBD1. Trimming removed 6 bases from V and 1 base from J; junction bases left unmatched: 6. Germline V gene lookup returns CDR1 KGHSH and CDR2 LQKENI. CDR3 length: 15 amino acids. This CDR3 reads CASSRDRVTNTEAFF. CDR3 bases: TGTGCCAGCTCCCGGGACAGGGTAACGAACACTGAAGCTTTCTTT.

The chain uses TRBV18 and TRBJ1-2; 10 bases match TRBD1. The V segment lost 6 bases and the J segment 4 bases; nucleotides outside the gene matches: 5. Germline V gives CDR1 KGHSH, CDR2 LQKENI. CDR3 length equals 14 residues. CDR3 residues: CASSPGTGVYGYTF. CDR3 in DNA: TGTGCCAGCTCCCCCGGGACAGGGGTCTATGGCTACACCTTC.

This chain connects TRBV5-4 to TRBJ2-1; D unresolved. Trimming removed 1 base from V and 0 bases from J, with 8 bases in between. CDR1 SGHNT and CDR2 YYREEE come from the germline V gene (reference sequence). The CDR3 has 15 residues. CDR3 in amino acids: CASSLIPSSYNEQFF. CDR3 DNA sequence: TGTGCCAGCAGCTTGATTCCCAGCTCCTACAATGAGCAGTTCTTC.

In its sample, this clone was seen once. The rearrangement links TRBV30 to TRBJ1-1; no definite D call. The germline gives CDR1 GTSNPN, CDR2 SVGIG (reference sequence). The CDR3 consists of 13 residues. The V end lost 3 bases, the J end lost 2 bases, and 10 bases lay between the germline ends. CDR3 in amino acids: CAWRYRGNTEAFF. As DNA, the CDR3 is TGTGCCTGGAGGTATAGAGGAAACACTGAAGCTTTCTTT.

V usage is TRBV2 and J usage is TRBJ2-5; 7 bases are shared with TRBD1. Germline loops: CDR1 SNHLY, CDR2 FYNNEI. The trim removed 6 bases at V and 4 bases at J, leaving 2 bases unmatched. The CDR3 is 12 amino acids. The CDR3, as DNA: TGTGCCAGCAGGAGGGACAGAGAGACCCAGTACTTC. It specifies CASRRDRETQYF.

The V gene is TRBV10-3, the J gene TRBJ1-1, with D hard to call. Trimming left V 7 bases short and J 0 bases short, with 12 bases between. This CDR3 is built from 14 residues. CDR1 is ENHRY and CDR2 is SYGVKD in the germline V gene. The CDR3 reads CAIKESAMNTEAFF. In DNA form, the CDR3 reads TGTGCCATCAAAGAGTCAGCAATGAACACTGAAGCTTTCTTT.

The V call is TRBV19, the J call TRBJ1-4, with D unclear. The CDR3 is 16 residues long. Germline CDR1 is LNHDA and CDR2 is SQIVND (reference sequence). Trimming removed 5 bases from V and 0 bases from J, with 13 bases in between. Here the CDR3 reads CASSVTRVATNEKLFF. In DNA, the CDR3 is TGTGCCAGTAGTGTGACACGAGTTGCAACTAATGAAAAACTGTTTTTT.

The gene calls are TRBV27 and TRBJ1-1; weak D call: TRBD1 (5 bases). The CDR3 is made up of 14 amino acids. Trimming pared 3 bases from V and 4 bases from J, leaving 12 bases between. Germline CDR1 MNHEY, CDR2 SMNVEV (reference sequence). As DNA, the CDR3 is TGTGCCAGCAGTTTCGCGGGGGGGGTCACTGAAGCTTTCTTT. It encodes CASSFAGGVTEAFF.

V is TRBV6-5 and J is TRBJ2-3, with 8 bases aligning to TRBD1. The CDR3 consists of 13 residues. The germline gives CDR1 MNHEY, CDR2 SVGAGI. The ends lost 6 bases at V and 3 bases at J; junction bases unmatched: 2. CDR3 nucleotide sequence: TGTGCCAGCAGGCGACAGGGGACAGATACGCAGTATTTT. This encodes CASRRQGTDTQYF.

The chain joins TRBV13 to TRBJ2-7, with a tentative D call TRBD1 (5 bases). The CDR3 is made up of 12 amino acids. Germline assignment: CDR1 PRHDT and CDR2 FYEKMQ (reference sequence). V was trimmed by 8 bases and J by 6 bases, leaving 14 bases between them. This CDR3 is CASAFVGREQYF. DNA of the CDR3: TGTGCCAGCGCCTTTGTGGGGCGCGAGCAGTACTTC.

The rearrangement joins TRBV7-6 to TRBJ1-6, with D unclear. Trimming stripped 4 bases from V and 7 bases from J, with 5 bases between. CDR3 length: 12 amino acids. Germline CDR1 is SGHVS and CDR2 is FNYEAQ. CDR3: CASSSGNSPLHF. DNA for the CDR3: TGTGCCAGCAGCTCGGGGAATTCACCCCTCCACTTT.

V is TRBV6-1 and J is TRBJ1-1; D not certain. The V end was cut by 0 bases, the J end by 12 bases, with 11 bases between. CDR1 and CDR2 (germline): MNHNS, SASEGT. The CDR3 loop spans 12 amino acids. CDR3 region: CASSEAVEGTFF. CDR3 DNA sequence: TGTGCCAGCAGTGAAGCCGTGGAGGGAACTTTCTTT.

The rearrangement links TRBV5-4 to TRBJ2-3; a possible D gene is TRBD2 (5 bases). The CDR3 runs to 13 residues. Deletions cut 1 base from V and 10 bases from J, with 13 bases between. Looked up from germline, CDR1 is SGHNT and CDR2 is YYREEE (reference sequence). CDR3 loop: CASSLRAPGSQYF. The CDR3 nucleotides are TGTGCCAGCAGCTTGCGGGCCCCGGGGTCGCAGTATTTT.

The genes are TRBV20-1 and TRBJ2-1, with no clear D. This CDR3 is built from 11 residues. Germline CDR1 and CDR2: DFQATT and SNEGSKA (reference sequence). V was clipped by 6 bases and J by 6 bases, with 9 bases between them. The CDR3 protein is CSARRFNEQFF. The CDR3, as DNA: TGCAGTGCAAGGCGGTTCAATGAGCAGTTCTTC.

This sequence joins TRBV28 and TRBJ1-2, with D tentatively TRBD1 (5 bases). The V end lost 4 bases, the J end lost 4 bases, and 13 bases lay between the germline ends. The CDR3 is 14 amino acids. The germline gives CDR1 MDHEN, CDR2 SYDVKM. In nucleotides, the CDR3 is TGTGCCAGCAGTTCCCTCGACAGCCGCTATGGCTACACCTTC. Protein: CASSSLDSRYGYTF.